This T cell receptor beta chain emerged from a study of monozygotic twins with inflammatory bowel disease. The CDR3 has 13 residues. The germline V gene encodes CDR1 DFQATT and CDR2 SNEGSKA (reference sequence). Reanalyzing the 5' RACE reads, TCRdb keeps one entry per CDR3 protein, without DNA. In total, the table holds about 380,000 distinct CDR3 sequences. The source material was blood. The V and J genes are TRBV20-1 and TRBJ2-2; TCRdb designates TRBD1, a call that cannot be tested without DNA. This receptor was identified in a human donor with ulcerative colitis or Crohn's disease, or a healthy co-twin of an affected twin (not recorded which). This CDR3 reads CSASGGGTGELFF.